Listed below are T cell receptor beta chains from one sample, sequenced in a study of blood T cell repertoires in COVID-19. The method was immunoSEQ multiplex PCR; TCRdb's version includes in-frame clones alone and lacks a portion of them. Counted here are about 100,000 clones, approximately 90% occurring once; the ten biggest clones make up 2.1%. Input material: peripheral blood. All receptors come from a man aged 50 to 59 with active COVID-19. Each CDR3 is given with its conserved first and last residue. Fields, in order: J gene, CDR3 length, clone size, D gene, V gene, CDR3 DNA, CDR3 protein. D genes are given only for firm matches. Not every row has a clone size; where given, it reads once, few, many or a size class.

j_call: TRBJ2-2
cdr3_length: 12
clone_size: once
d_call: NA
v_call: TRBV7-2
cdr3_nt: TGTGCCAGCAGCTCTTACGCGGAGGAGCTGTTTTTT
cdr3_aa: CASSSYAEELFF

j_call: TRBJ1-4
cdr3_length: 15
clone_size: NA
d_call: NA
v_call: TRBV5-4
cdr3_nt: TGTGCCAGCAGCTCGGGGGAGGGACTTAATGAAAAACTGTTTTTT
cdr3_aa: CASSSGEGLNEKLFF

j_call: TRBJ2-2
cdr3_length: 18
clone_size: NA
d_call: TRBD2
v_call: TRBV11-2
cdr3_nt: TGTGCCAGCAGCTTAGAGGGACTAGCGGGAACGGACACCGGGGAGCTGTTTTTT
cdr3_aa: CASSLEGLAGTDTGELFF

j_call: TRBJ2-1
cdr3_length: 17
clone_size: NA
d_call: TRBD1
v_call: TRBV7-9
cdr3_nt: TGTGCCAGCAACGCAGGGGGCAGGGACCGGTCCTACAATGAGCAGTTCTTC
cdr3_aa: CASNAGGRDRSYNEQFF

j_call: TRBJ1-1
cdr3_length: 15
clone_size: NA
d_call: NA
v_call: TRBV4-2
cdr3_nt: TGTGCCAGCAGCCCTCGACGAGGGCCGGACACTGAAGCTTTCTTT
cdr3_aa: CASSPRRGPDTEAFF

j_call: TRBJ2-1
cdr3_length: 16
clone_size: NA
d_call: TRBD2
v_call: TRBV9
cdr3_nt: TGTGCCAGCAGCGTAGAACCGGGACTAGCTCGAAATGAGCAGTTCTTC
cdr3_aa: CASSVEPGLARNEQFF

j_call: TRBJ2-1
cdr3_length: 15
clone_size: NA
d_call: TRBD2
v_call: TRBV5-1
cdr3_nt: TGCGCCAGCAGCCCCAGACTAGCTGTAGGGAATGAGCAGTTCTTC
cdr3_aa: CASSPRLAVGNEQFF

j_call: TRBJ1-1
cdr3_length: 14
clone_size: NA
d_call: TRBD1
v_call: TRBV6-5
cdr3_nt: TGTGCCAGCAGTTACGGGACAGGGGGCACTGAAGCTTTCTTT
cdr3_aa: CASSYGTGGTEAFF

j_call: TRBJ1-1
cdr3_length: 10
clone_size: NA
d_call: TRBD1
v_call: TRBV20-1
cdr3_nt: TGCAGTGCCGTAGACAGGGTGGCTTTCTTT
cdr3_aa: CSAVDRVAFF

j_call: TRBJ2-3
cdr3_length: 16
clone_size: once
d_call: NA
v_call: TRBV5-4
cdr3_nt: TGTGCCAGCAGCAAACGGACACGTCCTAGCACAGATACGCAGTATTTT
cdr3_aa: CASSKRTRPSTDTQYF

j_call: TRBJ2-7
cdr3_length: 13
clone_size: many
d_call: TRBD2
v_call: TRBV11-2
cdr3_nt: TGTGCCAGCAGCCCGGGAGCGGGGGACGAGCAGTACTTC
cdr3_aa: CASSPGAGDEQYF

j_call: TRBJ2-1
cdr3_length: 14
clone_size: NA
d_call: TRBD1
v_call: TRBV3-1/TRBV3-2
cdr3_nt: TGTGCCAGCAGCCAAGTTAAGGGGGCGGCTGAGCAGTTCTTC
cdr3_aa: CASSQVKGAAEQFF

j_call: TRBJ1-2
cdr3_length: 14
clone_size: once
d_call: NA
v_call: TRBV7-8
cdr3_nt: TGTGCCAGCAGCTTAGCGAGGGTGGGGTATGGCTACACCTTC
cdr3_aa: CASSLARVGYGYTF

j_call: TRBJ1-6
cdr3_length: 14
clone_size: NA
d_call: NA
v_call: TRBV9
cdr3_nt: TGTGCCAGCAGCGTCGGACAGCATAATTCACCCCTCCACTTT
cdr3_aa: CASSVGQHNSPLHF

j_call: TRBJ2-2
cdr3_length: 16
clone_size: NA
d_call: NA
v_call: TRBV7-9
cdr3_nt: TGTGCCAGCGGCCCCCCAGGGACAAAGAACACCGGGGAGCTGTTTTTT
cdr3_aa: CASGPPGTKNTGELFF

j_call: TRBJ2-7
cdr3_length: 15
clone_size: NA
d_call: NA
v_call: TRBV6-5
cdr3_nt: TGTGCCAGCTCGACGGGACATTCGTCCTCCTACGAGCAGTACTTC
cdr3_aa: CASSTGHSSSYEQYF

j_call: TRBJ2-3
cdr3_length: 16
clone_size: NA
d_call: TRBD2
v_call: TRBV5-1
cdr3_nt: TGCGCCAGCAGCTTGGCGCTAGCGGGGTTCGCAGATACGCAGTATTTT
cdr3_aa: CASSLALAGFADTQYF

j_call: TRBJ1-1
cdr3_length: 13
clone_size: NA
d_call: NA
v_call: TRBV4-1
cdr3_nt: TGCGCCAGCAGCCAAGTGCCCAATAGCCAAGCTTTCTTT
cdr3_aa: CASSQVPNSQAFF

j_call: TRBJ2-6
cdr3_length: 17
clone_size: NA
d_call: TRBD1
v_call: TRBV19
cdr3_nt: TGTGCCAGTAGTACCGGACAGGGACTGGCTGGGGCCAACGTCCTGACTTTC
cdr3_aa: CASSTGQGLAGANVLTF

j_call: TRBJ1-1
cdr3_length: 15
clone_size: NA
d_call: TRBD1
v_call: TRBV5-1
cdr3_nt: TGCGCCAGCAGTGATAGGACAGGGGTTGGTACTGAAGCTTTCTTT
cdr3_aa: CASSDRTGVGTEAFF

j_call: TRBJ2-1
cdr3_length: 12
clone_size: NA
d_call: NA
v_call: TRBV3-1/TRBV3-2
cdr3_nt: TGTGCCAGCAGTTACGAGAGGAATGAGCAGTTCTTC
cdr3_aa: CASSYERNEQFF

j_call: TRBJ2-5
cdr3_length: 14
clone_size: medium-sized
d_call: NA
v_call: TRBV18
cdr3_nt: TGTGCCAGCTCCCACCTTGCCCTAAAAGAGACCCAGTACTTC
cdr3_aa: CASSHLALKETQYF

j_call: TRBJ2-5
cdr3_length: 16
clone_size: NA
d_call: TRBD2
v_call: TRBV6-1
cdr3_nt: TGTGCCAGCAGTGAAGCGGGAGCGGGGGGGCAAGAGACCCAGTACTTC
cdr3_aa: CASSEAGAGGQETQYF

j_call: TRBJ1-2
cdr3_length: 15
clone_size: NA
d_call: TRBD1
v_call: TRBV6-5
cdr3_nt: TGTGCCAGCAGTCCTACAGGGGGGGTAAGCTATGGCTACACCTTC
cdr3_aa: CASSPTGGVSYGYTF

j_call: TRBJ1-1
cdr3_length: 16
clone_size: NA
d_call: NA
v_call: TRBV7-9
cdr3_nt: TGTGCCAGCAGCTTAGTAGGAGGGAGAGCGAACACTGAAGCTTTCTTT
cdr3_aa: CASSLVGGRANTEAFF

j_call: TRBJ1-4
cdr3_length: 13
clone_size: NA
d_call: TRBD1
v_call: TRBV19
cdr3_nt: TGTGCCAGCAGGGGGACAGACGGGGAAAAACTGTTTTTT
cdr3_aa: CASRGTDGEKLFF

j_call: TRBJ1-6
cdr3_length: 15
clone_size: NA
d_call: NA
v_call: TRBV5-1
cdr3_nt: TGCGCCAGCAGCTTATCTGACCTAGAGAATTCACCCCTCCACTTT
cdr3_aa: CASSLSDLENSPLHF

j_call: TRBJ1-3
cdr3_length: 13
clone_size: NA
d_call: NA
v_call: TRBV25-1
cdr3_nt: TGTGCCAGCATAGGACCGGGAGGAAACACCATATATTTT
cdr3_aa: CASIGPGGNTIYF

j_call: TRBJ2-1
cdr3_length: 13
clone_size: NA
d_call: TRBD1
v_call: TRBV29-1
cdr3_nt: TGCAGCGTAGACAGGGCCCGGGACAATGAGCAGTTCTTC
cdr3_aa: CSVDRARDNEQFF

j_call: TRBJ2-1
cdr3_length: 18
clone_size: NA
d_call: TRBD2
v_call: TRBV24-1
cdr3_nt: TGTGCCACCAGTGAGCCGGGACTAGCGGGAGGGCAGGGGAATGAGCAGTTCTTC
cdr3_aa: CATSEPGLAGGQGNEQFF

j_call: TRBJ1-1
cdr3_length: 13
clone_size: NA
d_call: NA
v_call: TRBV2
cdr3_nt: TGTGCCAGCAGTGAGCTTGAGGACACTGAAGCTTTCTTT
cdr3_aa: CASSELEDTEAFF

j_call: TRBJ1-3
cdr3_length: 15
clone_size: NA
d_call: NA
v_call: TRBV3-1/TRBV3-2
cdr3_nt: TGTGCCAGCAGCCATGAACATATCTCTGGAAACACCATATATTTT
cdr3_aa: CASSHEHISGNTIYF

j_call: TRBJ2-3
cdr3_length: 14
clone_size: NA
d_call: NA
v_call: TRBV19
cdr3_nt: TGTGCCAGTAGCCTCGGCGGTAGCACAGATACGCAGTATTTT
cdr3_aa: CASSLGGSTDTQYF

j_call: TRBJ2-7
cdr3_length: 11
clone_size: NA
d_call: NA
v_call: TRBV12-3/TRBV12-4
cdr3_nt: TGTGCCAGCAGTGACAGCTACGAGCAGTACTTC
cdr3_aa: CASSDSYEQYF

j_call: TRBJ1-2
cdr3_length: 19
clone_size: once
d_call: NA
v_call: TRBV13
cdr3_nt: TGTGCCAGCAGCTTACTAACCTACAGGGAAGGAAGTGGTAACTATGGCTACACCTTC
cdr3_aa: CASSLLTYREGSGNYGYTF

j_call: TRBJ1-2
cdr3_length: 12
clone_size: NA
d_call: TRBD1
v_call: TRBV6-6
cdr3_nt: TGTGCCAGCACCGACAGGGGGTATGGCTACACCTTC
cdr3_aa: CASTDRGYGYTF

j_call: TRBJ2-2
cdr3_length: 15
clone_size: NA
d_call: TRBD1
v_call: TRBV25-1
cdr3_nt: TGTGCCAGCAATCCGGGACAGGAAAACACCGGGGAGCTGTTTTTT
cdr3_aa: CASNPGQENTGELFF

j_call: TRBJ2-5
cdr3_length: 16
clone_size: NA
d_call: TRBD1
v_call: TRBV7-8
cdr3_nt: TGTGCCAGCAGCTTAGACAGGGGACGTAGTAAAGAGACCCAGTACTTC
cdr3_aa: CASSLDRGRSKETQYF

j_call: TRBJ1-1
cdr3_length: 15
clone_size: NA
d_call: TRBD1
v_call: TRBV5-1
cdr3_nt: TGCGCCAGCAGCCCCGACAGGGGGGTGAACACTGAAGCTTTCTTT
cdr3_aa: CASSPDRGVNTEAFF

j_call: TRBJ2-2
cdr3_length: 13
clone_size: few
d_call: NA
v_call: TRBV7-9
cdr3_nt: TGTGCCAGCAGCACAACGAACACCGGGGAGCTGTTTTTT
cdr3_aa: CASSTTNTGELFF

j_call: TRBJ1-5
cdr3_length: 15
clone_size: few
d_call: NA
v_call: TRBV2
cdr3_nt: TGTGCCAGCAGTGAAATCGGGGTCGGCAATCAGCCCCAGCATTTT
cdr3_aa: CASSEIGVGNQPQHF

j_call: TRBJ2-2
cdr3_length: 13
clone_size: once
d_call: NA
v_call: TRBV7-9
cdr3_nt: TGTGCCAGCAGCCGAACTCTTACCGGGGAGCTGTTTTTT
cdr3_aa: CASSRTLTGELFF

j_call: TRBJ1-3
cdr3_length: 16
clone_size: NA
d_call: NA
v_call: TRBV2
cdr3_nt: TGTGCCAGCCACCGACTGGACAGATTTACTGGAAACACCATATATTTT
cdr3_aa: CASHRLDRFTGNTIYF

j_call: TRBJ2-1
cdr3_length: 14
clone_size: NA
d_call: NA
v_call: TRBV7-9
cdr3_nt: TGTGCCAGCAGCATCGTCACAGGAGGGAATGAGCAGTTCTTC
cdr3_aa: CASSIVTGGNEQFF

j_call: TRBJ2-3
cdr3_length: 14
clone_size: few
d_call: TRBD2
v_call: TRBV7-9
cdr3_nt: TGTGCCAGCAGCCGGACTAGCGGCACAGATACGCAGTATTTT
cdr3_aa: CASSRTSGTDTQYF

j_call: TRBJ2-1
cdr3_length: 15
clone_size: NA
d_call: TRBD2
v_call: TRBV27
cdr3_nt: TGTGCCAGCAGTCCCATAGCGGGAGGGCCGCGGGAGCAGTTCTTC
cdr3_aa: CASSPIAGGPREQFF

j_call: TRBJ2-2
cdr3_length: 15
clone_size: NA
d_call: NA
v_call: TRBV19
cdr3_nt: TGTGCCAGTAGGAAAGGACGGGGAAACACCGGGGAGCTGTTTTTT
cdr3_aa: CASRKGRGNTGELFF

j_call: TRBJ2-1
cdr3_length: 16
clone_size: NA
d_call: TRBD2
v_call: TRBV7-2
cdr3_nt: TGTGCCAGCAGCTTCTCCTGGGTAGCGGGATTGAATGAGCAGTTCTTC
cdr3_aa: CASSFSWVAGLNEQFF

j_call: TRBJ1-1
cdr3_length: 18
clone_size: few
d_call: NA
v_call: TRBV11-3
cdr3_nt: TGTGCCAGCAGCTTAAGAGGGGAACTTGGACAGATAAACACTGAAGCTTTCTTT
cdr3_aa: CASSLRGELGQINTEAFF

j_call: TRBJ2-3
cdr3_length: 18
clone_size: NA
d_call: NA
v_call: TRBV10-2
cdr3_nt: TGCGCCAGCAGTGAGTATCCGGGGAACACAGATATCACAGATACGCAGTATTTT
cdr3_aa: CASSEYPGNTDITDTQYF

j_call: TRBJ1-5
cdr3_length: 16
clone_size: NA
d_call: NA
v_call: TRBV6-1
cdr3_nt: TGTGCCAGCAGTGAAGTCGGAGGATTTAGCAATCAGCCCCAGCATTTT
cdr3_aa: CASSEVGGFSNQPQHF

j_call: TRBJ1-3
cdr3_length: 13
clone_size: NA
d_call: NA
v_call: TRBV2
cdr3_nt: TGTGCCAGCAGTTTCGGCTCTGGAAACACCATATATTTT
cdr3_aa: CASSFGSGNTIYF

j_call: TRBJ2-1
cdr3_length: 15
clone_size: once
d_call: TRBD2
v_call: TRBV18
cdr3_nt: TGTGCCAGCTCACCACGGCGGGGGGGATCAGATGAGCAGTTCTTC
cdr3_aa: CASSPRRGGSDEQFF